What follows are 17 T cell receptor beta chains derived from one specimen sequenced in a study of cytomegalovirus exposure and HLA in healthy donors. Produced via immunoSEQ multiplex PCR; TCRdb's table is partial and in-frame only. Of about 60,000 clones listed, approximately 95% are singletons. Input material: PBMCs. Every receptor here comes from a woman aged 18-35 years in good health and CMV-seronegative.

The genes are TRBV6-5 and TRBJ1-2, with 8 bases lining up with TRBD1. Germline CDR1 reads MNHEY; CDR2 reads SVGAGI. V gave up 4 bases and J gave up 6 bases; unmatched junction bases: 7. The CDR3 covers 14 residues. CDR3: CASSSTRGRDGYTF. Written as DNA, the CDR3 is TGTGCCAGCAGTTCCACCAGGGGGCGCGATGGCTACACCTTC.

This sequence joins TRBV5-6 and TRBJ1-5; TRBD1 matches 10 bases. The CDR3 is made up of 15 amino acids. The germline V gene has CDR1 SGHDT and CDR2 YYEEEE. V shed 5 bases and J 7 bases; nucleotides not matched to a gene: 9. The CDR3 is CASSRTGGGNQPQHF. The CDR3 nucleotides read TGTGCCAGCAGTCGGACAGGGGGTGGGAACCAGCCCCAGCATTTT.

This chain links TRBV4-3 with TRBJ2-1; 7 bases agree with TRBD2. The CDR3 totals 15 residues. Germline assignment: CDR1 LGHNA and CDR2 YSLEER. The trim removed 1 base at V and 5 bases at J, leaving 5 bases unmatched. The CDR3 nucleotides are TGCGCCAGCAGCCAAGTCCTAGCGGTAAACAATGAGCAGTTCTTC. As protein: CASSQVLAVNNEQFF.

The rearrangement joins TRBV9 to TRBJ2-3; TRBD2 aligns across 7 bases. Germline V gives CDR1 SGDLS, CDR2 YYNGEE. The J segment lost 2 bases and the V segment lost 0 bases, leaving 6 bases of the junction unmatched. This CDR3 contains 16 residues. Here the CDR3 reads CASSVGGDYLTDTQYF. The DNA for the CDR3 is TGTGCCAGCAGCGTAGGAGGGGACTACCTCACAGATACGCAGTATTTT.

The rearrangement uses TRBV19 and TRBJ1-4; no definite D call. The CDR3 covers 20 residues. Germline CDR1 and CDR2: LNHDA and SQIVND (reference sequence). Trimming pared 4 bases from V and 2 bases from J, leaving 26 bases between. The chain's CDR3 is CASSTHLIFGRSGTNEKLFF. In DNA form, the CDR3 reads TGTGCCAGTAGTACCCACCTAATCTTTGGCCGGAGCGGTACTAATGAAAAACTGTTTTTT.

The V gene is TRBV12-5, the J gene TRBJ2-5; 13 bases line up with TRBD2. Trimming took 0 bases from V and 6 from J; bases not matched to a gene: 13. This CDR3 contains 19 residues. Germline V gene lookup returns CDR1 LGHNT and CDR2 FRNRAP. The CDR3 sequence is CASGLVPGTSGKGGKTQYF. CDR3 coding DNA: TGTGCTAGTGGTTTGGTCCCCGGGACTAGCGGGAAGGGTGGGAAGACCCAGTACTTC.

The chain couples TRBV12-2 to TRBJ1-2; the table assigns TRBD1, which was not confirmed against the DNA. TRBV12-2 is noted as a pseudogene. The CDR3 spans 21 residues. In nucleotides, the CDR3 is TGTGCAAGTCGCTTTCCCGGGACAGGGGACCATCCGCAACTAACTAACTATGGCTACACCTTC. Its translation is CASRFPGTGDHPQLTNYGYTF.

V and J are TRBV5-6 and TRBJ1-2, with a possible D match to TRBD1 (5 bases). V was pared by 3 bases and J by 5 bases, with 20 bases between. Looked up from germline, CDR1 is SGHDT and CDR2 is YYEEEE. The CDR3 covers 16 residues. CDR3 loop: CASSSELGGDMYGYTF. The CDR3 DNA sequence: TGTGCCAGCAGCTCTGAGCTGGGGGGTGACATGTATGGCTACACCTTC.

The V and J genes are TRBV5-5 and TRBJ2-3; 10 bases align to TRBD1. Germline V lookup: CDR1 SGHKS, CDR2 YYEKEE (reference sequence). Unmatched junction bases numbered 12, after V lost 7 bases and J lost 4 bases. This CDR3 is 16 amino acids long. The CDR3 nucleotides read TGTGCCAGCTGGCGACCGGGACAGGGGTCCGCAGATACGCAGTATTTT. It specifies CASWRPGQGSADTQYF.

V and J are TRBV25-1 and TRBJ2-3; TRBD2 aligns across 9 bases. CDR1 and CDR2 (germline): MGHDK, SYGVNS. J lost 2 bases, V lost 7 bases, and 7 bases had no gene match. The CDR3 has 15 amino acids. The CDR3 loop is CASTTAGGDTDTQYF. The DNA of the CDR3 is TGTGCCAGCACCACCGCGGGGGGGGACACAGATACGCAGTATTTT.

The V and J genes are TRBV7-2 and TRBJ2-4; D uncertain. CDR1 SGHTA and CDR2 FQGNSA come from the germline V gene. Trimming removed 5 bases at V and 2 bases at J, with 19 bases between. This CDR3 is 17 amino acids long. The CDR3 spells CASSETLFSPSKNIQYF. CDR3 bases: TGTGCCAGCAGCGAAACATTGTTTTCCCCATCCAAAAACATTCAGTACTTC.

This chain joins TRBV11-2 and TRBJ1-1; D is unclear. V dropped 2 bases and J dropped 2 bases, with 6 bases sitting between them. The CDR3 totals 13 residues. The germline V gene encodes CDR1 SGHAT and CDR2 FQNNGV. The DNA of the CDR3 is TGTGCCAGCAGCTTACGGGATAACACTGAAGCTTTCTTT. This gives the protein CASSLRDNTEAFF.

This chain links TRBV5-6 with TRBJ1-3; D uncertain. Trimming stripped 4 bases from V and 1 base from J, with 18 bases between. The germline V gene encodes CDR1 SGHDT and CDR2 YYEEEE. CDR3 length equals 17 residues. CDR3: CASSRHLSRESGNTIYF. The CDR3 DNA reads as TGTGCCAGCAGCCGGCATCTTTCGAGGGAATCTGGAAACACCATATATTTT.

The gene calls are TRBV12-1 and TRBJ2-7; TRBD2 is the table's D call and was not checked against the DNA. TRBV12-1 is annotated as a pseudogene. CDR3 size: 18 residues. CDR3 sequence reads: CASSFGTSGSQLSYEQYV. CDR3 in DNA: TGTGCCAGCAGCTTTGGGACTAGCGGGAGTCAGCTATCCTACGAGCAGTACGTC.

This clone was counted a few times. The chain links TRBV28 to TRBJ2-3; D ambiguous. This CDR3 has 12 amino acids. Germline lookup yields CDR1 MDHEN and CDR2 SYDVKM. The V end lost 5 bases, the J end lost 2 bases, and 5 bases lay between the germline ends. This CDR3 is CASSLFTDTQYF. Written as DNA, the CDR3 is TGTGCCAGCAGTCTTTTCACAGATACGCAGTATTTT.

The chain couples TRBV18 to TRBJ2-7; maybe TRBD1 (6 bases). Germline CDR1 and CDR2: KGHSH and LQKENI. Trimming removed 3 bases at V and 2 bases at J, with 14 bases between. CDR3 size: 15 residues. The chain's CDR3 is CASSPQNSGAYEQYF. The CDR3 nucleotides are TGTGCCAGCTCACCCCAAAACTCAGGGGCCTACGAGCAGTACTTC.

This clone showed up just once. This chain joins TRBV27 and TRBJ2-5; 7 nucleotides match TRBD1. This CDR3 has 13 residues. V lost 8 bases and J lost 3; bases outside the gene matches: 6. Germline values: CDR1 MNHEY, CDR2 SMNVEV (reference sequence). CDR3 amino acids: CASPGQHEETQYF. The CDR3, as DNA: TGTGCCAGCCCGGGACAGCACGAAGAGACCCAGTACTTC.